A selection of T cell receptor beta chains follows, all from one sample in a study of blood T cell repertoires in COVID-19. Method: immunoSEQ multiplex PCR; TCRdb's copy keeps in-frame clones and lacks some. The table lists 84,000 or so clones, roughly four fifths of them singletons. Sequencing used peripheral blood. These receptors were taken from a woman older than 75 with acute or convalescent COVID-19. Each CDR3 is given with its conserved first and last residue. A D gene is named only where the DNA matches it firmly. Clone size is shown for a subset of rows, as once, few, many or a class of expanded clone.

D	V	J	size	CDR3	DNA
NA	TRBV15	TRBJ1-3	few	CATNPGGSKTIYF	TGTGCCACCAATCCCGGCGGCTCCAAGACCATATATTTT
TRBD1	TRBV27	TRBJ1-6	NA	CASRPRDRAANSPLHF	TGTGCCAGCAGACCCCGGGACAGGGCAGCTAATTCACCCCTCCACTTT
TRBD1	TRBV25-1	TRBJ2-5	NA	CASSESRQGFFKETQYF	TGTGCCAGCAGTGAATCACGACAGGGGTTTTTCAAGGAGACCCAGTACTTC
TRBD1	TRBV24-1	TRBJ1-5	NA	CATSDFASQGVVGIEFGQPQHF	TGTGCCACCAGTGATTTTGCCTCACAGGGGGTGGTAGGTATCGAGTTCGGACAGCCCCAGCATTTT
NA	TRBV5-1	TRBJ2-3	NA	CASSLLGSEAGEDTQYF	TGCGCCAGCAGCTTGTTAGGGTCGGAGGCCGGGGAAGATACGCAGTATTTT
NA	TRBV5-1	TRBJ2-5	NA	CASNEGVETQYF	TGCGCCAGCAATGAGGGAGTGGAGACCCAGTACTTC
NA	TRBV23-1	TRBJ2-7	NA	CASDEGQRISYEQYF	TGCGCCAGCGATGAGGGCCAACGGATATCCTACGAGCAGTACTTC
TRBD2	TRBV27	TRBJ2-1	NA	CASSPEPGGNEQFF	TGTGCCAGCAGCCCGGAACCGGGGGGGAATGAGCAGTTCTTC
NA	TRBV6-1	TRBJ2-7	few	CASSEDVLPLYEQYF	TGTGCCAGCAGTGAAGACGTGCTACCATTGTACGAGCAGTACTTC
TRBD2	TRBV24-1	TRBJ2-1	few	CATSDGTSGSSYNEQFF	TGTGCCACCAGTGATGGGACTAGCGGCTCCTCCTACAATGAGCAGTTCTTC
TRBD1	TRBV29-1	TRBJ1-1	NA	CSVGDRGGTEAFF	TGCAGCGTTGGGGACAGGGGAGGCACTGAAGCTTTCTTT
TRBD1	TRBV11-2	TRBJ1-6	NA	CASSLGGTGNSPLHF	TGTGCCAGCAGCTTAGGTGGGACAGGGAATTCACCCCTCCACTTT
NA	TRBV19	TRBJ2-1	NA	CASSIRAGFWNEQFF	TGTGCCAGTAGTATCCGCGCGGGGTTTTGGAATGAGCAGTTCTTC
NA	TRBV14	TRBJ1-2	few	CASSPAGSVGYTF	TGTGCCAGCAGCCCTGCAGGGTCGGTTGGCTACACCTTC
TRBD2	TRBV19	TRBJ2-3	NA	CASTAGGLAQATQYF	TGTGCCAGTACCGCGGGGGGACTTGCTCAGGCTACGCAGTATTTT
NA	TRBV7-2	TRBJ2-3	NA	CASSLRGLKADTQYF	TGTGCCAGCAGCTTAAGGGGGTTGAAGGCAGATACGCAGTATTTT
NA	TRBV2	TRBJ1-1	NA	CASSEAGTNFNTEAFF	TGTGCCAGCAGTGAAGCCGGGACAAACTTTAACACTGAAGCTTTCTTT
TRBD1	TRBV2	TRBJ1-6	once	CASKVDRGNSPLHF	TGTGCCAGCAAGGTCGACAGGGGAAATTCACCCCTCCACTTT
TRBD1	TRBV4-1	TRBJ2-7	NA	CASSQGAGGYEQYF	TGCGCCAGCAGCCAAGGGGCAGGGGGCTACGAGCAGTACTTC
NA	TRBV28	TRBJ2-7	NA	CASRPTGVPGEQYF	TGTGCCAGCAGACCGACGGGGGTTCCAGGCGAGCAGTACTTC
TRBD2	TRBV2	TRBJ2-5	NA	CASRGTSGRRETQYF	TGTGCCAGCAGAGGGACTAGCGGGAGGAGGGAGACCCAGTACTTC
TRBD2	TRBV24-1	TRBJ2-1	NA	CATSDPLAGAGNEQFF	TGTGCCACCAGTGACCCCCTAGCGGGGGCAGGCAATGAGCAGTTCTTC
NA	TRBV19	TRBJ2-2	NA	CATCSRGTGELFF	TGTGCCACCTGTTCCAGGGGAACCGGGGAGCTGTTTTTT
TRBD1	TRBV4-1	TRBJ1-1	NA	CASSRKGQENTEAFF	TGCGCCAGCAGCCGAAAGGGACAGGAGAACACTGAAGCTTTCTTT
NA	TRBV6-6	TRBJ1-1	few	CASRSREGTEAFF	TGTGCCAGCAGGTCAAGGGAGGGCACTGAAGCTTTCTTT
NA	TRBV4-1	TRBJ1-5	NA	CASSQESTGLHQPQHF	TGCGCCAGCAGCCAAGAATCTACAGGGTTACATCAGCCCCAGCATTTT
NA	TRBV5-1	TRBJ1-1	NA	CASSLDSTGTEAFF	TGCGCCAGCAGCTTGGATTCGACAGGTACTGAAGCTTTCTTT
TRBD1	TRBV18	TRBJ1-2	NA	CASSPRQGYGYTF	TGTGCCAGCTCACCCCGACAGGGTTATGGCTACACCTTC
TRBD1	TRBV19	TRBJ2-7	NA	CASSRQGGTYEQYF	TGTGCCAGTAGTCGACAGGGGGGGACCTACGAGCAGTACTTC